The rows below give T cell receptor beta chains drawn from one sample of a study of T cell repertoires in cytomegalovirus infection. TCRdb reanalysed the reads using MiXCR and keeps one entry per CDR3 protein. Altogether fewer than 550,000 distinct CDR3 sequences are present, around 32% being singletons, with the ten largest covering about 13%. The specimen was PBMCs. Source of these receptors: a human donor in good health (CMV status not recorded). Some clones in this sample may be carry-over from other donors' samples. CDR3s leave out the opening cysteine and the closing phenylalanine or tryptophan.

CDR3aa,v_gene,j_gene
ASSLGFRGEYEQY,TRBV7-9,TRBJ2-7
ASSRTLAEQY,TRBV7-6,TRBJ2-7
ASSSGGLAGGDEETQY,TRBV9,TRBJ2-5
ATQGGTNEQLV,TRBV27,TRBJ1-4
ASSLDPSGADNEQF,TRBV11-2,TRBJ2-1
ASSLAPGGVIANEQF,TRBV12-3/TRBV12-4,TRBJ2-1
ANRGQGTDTQY,TRBV10-3,TRBJ2-3
ASSLGTGRGGMNTEAF,TRBV7-8,TRBJ1-1
SVYPRAAETQY,TRBV29-1,TRBJ2-5
ASSLSRRGVDGELF,TRBV27,TRBJ2-2
ASSLGLSSGGNSPLH,TRBV5-4,TRBJ1-6
ASSPYGQNTGELF,TRBV7-6,TRBJ2-2
SVRTGSSYNEQF,TRBV29-1,TRBJ2-1
ASSYSGVYTGELF,TRBV6-5,TRBJ2-2
ASSQDLLGELF,TRBV4-3,TRBJ2-2
ATGRDGTSTDTQY,TRBV24-1,TRBJ2-3
ASSLGPIEKLF,TRBV5-1,TRBJ1-4
ASSEETGAPNTDTQY,TRBV2,TRBJ2-3
ASNLRAGEETQY,TRBV6-1,TRBJ2-5
SARAWTGMDAEAF,TRBV20-1,TRBJ1-1
ASSPGTGAGNTIY,TRBV7-6,TRBJ1-3
ASSFLGKQF,TRBV12-3/TRBV12-4,TRBJ2-1
ASSSLTKDTGELF,TRBV7-2,TRBJ2-2
ASCRDTSQETQY,TRBV6-5,TRBJ2-5
ASTHSTNTEAF,TRBV2,TRBJ1-1
ASSLGSELYGYT,TRBV5-1,TRBJ1-2
ASTTQTPGSYYGYT,TRBV7-4,TRBJ1-2
ASSGRDRENEQF,TRBV7-8,TRBJ2-1
ASSQQEGQGTYEQY,TRBV4-1,TRBJ2-7
ASSYEVSFHT,TRBV6-2/TRBV6-3,TRBJ1-2
ASSSQGAQADTQY,TRBV5-4,TRBJ2-3
ASSLGAGGRKEQF,TRBV11-2,TRBJ2-1
ASSHQGGDYGYT,TRBV27,TRBJ1-2
ASSLGVDGSISYEQY,TRBV7-8,TRBJ2-7
SASSGSDTDTQY,TRBV20-1,TRBJ2-3
ASSIAAGPTYEQY,TRBV19,TRBJ2-7
ASSHRTVQETQY,TRBV5-5,TRBJ2-5
ASSLAQALADTPY,TRBV7-2,TRBJ2-3
ASSLGGTAEGQY,TRBV7-9,TRBJ2-7
ASRQEDRGRQETQY,TRBV6-6,TRBJ2-5
ASSQVHGRAGVGYT,TRBV14,TRBJ1-2
ASMGLASDTQY,TRBV6-2/TRBV6-3,TRBJ2-3
ASTRGGSGEQF,TRBV19,TRBJ2-1
ASSYPLDRVQETQY,TRBV6-8,TRBJ2-5
ASSLLSSEGYNEQF,TRBV28,TRBJ2-1